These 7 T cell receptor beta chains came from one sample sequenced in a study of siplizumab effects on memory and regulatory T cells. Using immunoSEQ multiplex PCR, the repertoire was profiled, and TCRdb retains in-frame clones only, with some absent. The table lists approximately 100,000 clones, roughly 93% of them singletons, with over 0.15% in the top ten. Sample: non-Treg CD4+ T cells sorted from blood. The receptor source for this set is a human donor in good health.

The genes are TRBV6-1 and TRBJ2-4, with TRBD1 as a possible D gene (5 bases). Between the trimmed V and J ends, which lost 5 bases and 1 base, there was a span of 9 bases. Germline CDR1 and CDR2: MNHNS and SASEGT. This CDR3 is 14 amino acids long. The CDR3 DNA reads TGTGCCAGCAGTAAGACAGTCGCCAAAAACATTCAGTACTTC. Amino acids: CASSKTVAKNIQYF.

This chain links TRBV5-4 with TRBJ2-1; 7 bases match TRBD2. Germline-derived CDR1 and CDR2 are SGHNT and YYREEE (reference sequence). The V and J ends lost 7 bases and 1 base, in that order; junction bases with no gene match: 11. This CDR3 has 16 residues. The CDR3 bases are TGTGCCAGCGCGGTGGGGGGGATTCAATCCTACAATGAGCAGTTCTTC. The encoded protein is CASAVGGIQSYNEQFF.

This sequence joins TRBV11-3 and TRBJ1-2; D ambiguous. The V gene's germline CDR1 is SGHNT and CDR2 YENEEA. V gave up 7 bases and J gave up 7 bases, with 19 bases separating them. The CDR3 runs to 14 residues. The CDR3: CASTENRGSLGYTF. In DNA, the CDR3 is TGTGCCAGCACAGAGAATAGAGGGAGCCTTGGCTACACCTTC.

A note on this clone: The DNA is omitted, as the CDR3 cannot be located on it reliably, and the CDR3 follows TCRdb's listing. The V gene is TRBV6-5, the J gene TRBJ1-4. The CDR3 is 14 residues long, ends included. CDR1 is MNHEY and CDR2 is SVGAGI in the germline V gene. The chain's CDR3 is CASSTSGWNEKLFF.

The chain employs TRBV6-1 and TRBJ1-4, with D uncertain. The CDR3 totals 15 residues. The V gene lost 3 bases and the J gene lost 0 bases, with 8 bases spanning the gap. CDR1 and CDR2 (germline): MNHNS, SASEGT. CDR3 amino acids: CASSDSVATNEKLFF. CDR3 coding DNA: TGTGCCAGCAGTGACTCAGTCGCAACTAATGAAAAACTGTTTTTT.

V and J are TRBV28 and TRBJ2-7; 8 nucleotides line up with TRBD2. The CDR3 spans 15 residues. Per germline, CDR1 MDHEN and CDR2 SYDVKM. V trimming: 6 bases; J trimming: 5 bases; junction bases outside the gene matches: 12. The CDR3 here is CASSLSGGGGNEQYF. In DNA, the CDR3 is TGTGCCAGCAGCCTGTCGGGAGGGGGTGGTAACGAGCAGTACTTC. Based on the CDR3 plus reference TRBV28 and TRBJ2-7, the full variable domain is DVKVTQSSRYLVKRTGEKVFLECVQDMDHENMFWYRQDPGLGLRLIYFSYDVKMKEKGDIPEGYSVSREKKERFSLILESASTNQTSMYLCASSLSGGGGNEQYFGPGTRLTVT.

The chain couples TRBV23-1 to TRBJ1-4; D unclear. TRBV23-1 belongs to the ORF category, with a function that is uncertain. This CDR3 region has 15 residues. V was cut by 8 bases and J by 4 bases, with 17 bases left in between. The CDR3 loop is CASGIRLGNNEKLFF. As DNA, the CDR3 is TGCGCCAGCGGTATCCGTTTAGGAAATAATGAAAAACTGTTTTTT.